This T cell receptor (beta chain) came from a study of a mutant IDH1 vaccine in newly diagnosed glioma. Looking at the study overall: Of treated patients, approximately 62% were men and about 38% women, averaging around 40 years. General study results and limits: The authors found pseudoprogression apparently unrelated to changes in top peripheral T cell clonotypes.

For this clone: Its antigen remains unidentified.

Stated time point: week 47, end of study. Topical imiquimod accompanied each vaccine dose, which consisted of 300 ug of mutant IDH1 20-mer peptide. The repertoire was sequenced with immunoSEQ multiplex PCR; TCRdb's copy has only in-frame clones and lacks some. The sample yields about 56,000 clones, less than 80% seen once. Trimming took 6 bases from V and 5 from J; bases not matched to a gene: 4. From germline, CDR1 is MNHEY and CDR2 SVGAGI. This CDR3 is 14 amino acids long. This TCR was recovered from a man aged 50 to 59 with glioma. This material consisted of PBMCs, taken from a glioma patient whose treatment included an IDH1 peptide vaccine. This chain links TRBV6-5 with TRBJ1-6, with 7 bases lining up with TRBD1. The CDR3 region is CASRSGTDNSPLHF. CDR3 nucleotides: TGTGCCAGCAGATCCGGGACAGATAATTCACCCCTCCACTTT.